The source of this T cell receptor (beta chain) is a study of T-cell memory formation after mild COVID-19. TCRdb called the 5' RACE reads again in MiXCR, with one record for every CDR3 protein. The sample records 550,000 to 650,000 distinct CDR3 sequences, around a sixth being singletons. The sequencing input was PBMCs or a T cell subset sorted from them (not recorded which). This clonotype was obtained from an adult woman who had mild COVID-19 (a few samples of this study predate the infection). Cell type and time point are not known.

As DNA, the CDR3 is TGTGCCAGTAGTATAGTAACAGGGGCTGCCTACGAGCAGTACTTC. Its protein product is CASSIVTGAAYEQYF. The chain uses TRBV19 and TRBJ2-7; TRBD1 aligns across 7 bases. The CDR3 is made up of 15 amino acids. V gave up 1 base and J gave up 2 bases; unmatched junction bases: 5. The V gene's germline CDR1 is LNHDA and CDR2 SQIVND (reference sequence). The full variable domain, completed using reference TRBV19 and TRBJ2-7, is DGGITQSPKYLFRKEGQNVTLSCEQNLNHDAMYWYRQDPGQGLRLIYYSQIVNDFQKGDIAEGYSVSREKKESFPLTVTSAQKNPTAFYLCASSIVTGAAYEQYFGPGTRLTVT.